This T cell receptor (beta chain) was observed in a study of T cell responses to AZD1222 COVID-19 vaccine. Germline V gene sequence: CDR1 SGHVS, CDR2 FQNEAQ. J gave up 9 bases and V 2 bases, and 6 bases lay outside the gene matches. The length of the CDR3 is 14 residues. Only in-frame clones appear in the TCRdb table, and some are missing; sequencing was by immunoSEQ multiplex PCR. The sample lists 140,000 or so clones, about 90% occurring once. This chain uses TRBV7-8 with TRBJ2-1; 8 positions match TRBD2. The source of this sequence is an adult who received the MenACWY meningococcal vaccine as a control. The specimen was peripheral blood, collected 28 days after the second dose of the MenACWY control vaccine. CDR3 sequence reads: CASSLPTSASEQFF. CDR3 nucleotides: TGTGCCAGCAGCTTACCGACTAGCGCCAGTGAGCAGTTCTTC.